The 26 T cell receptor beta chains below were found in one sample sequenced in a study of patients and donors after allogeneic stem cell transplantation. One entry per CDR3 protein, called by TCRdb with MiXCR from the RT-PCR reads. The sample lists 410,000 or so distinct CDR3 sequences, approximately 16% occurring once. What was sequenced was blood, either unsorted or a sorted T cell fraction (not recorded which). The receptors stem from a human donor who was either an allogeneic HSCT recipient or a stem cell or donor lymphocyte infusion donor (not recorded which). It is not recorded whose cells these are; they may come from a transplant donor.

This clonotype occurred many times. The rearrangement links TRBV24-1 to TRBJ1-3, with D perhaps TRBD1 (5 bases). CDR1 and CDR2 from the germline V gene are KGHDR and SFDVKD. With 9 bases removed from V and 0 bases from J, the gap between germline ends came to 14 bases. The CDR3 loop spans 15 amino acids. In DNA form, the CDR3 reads TGTGCCACCCTTGTGAGGGGAAGCTCTGGAAACACCATATATTTT. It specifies CATLVRGSSGNTIYF.

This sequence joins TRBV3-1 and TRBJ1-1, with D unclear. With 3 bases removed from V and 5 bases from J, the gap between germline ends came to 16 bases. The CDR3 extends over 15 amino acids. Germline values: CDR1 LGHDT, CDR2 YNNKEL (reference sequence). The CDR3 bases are TGTGCCAGCAGCCAGGTTCCAGGTAAGGGTACTGAAGCTTTCTTT. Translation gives CASSQVPGKGTEAFF.

The CDR3 sequence is CASSHWGQGHKEQYF. Written as DNA, the CDR3 is TGTGCCAGCAGCCACTGGGGGCAGGGGCATAAAGAGCAGTACTTC. The chain is built from TRBV11-2 and TRBJ2-7, with D perhaps matching TRBD1 (6 bases). CDR1 SGHAT and CDR2 FQNNGV come from the germline V gene. V lost 5 bases and J lost 7, with 21 bases in between. This CDR3 has 15 residues.

CDR3 region: CASSARGGRAVNTEAFF. The CDR3 nucleotides read TGTGCCAGCAGCGCCCGGGGAGGCAGAGCGGTGAACACTGAAGCTTTCTTT. This chain links TRBV9 with TRBJ1-1; D call uncertain. Germline V gene data show CDR1 as SGDLS and CDR2 as YYNGEE. The V and J ends lost 3 bases and 0 bases respectively, with 18 bases between them. CDR3 length: 17 amino acids. Full variable domain (outside the CDR3, taken from reference TRBV9 and TRBJ1-1): DSGVTQTPKHLITATGQRVTLRCSPRSGDLSVYWYQQSLDQGLQFLIQYYNGEERAKGNILERFSAQQFPDLHSELNLSSLELGDSALYFCASSARGGRAVNTEAFFGQGTRLTVV.

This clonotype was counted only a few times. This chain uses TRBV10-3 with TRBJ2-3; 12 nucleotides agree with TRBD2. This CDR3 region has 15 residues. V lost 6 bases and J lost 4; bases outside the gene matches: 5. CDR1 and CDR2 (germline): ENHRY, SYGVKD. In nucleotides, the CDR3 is TGTGCCATCAGACCACTAGCGGGAGGACCAGATACGCAGTATTTT. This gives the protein CAIRPLAGGPDTQYF.

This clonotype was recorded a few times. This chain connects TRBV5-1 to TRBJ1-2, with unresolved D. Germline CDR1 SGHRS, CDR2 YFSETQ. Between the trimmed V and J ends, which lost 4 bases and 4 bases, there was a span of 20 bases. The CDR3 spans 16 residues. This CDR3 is CASSPESRATLYGYTF. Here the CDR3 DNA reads TGCGCCAGCAGCCCGGAATCGAGGGCAACACTCTATGGCTACACCTTC. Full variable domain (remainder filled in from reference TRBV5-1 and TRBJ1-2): KAGVTQTPRYLIKTRGQQVTLSCSPISGHRSVSWYQQTPGQGLQFLFEYFSETQRNKGNFPGRFSGRQFSNSRSEMNVSTLELGDSALYLCASSPESRATLYGYTFGSGTRLTVV.

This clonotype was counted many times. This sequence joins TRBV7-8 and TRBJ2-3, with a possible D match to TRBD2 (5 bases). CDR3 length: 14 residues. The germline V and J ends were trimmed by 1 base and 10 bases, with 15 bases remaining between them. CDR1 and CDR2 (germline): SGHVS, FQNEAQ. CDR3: CASSLVPGMDAQYF. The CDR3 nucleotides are TGTGCCAGCAGCTTAGTTCCCGGGATGGATGCGCAGTATTTT.

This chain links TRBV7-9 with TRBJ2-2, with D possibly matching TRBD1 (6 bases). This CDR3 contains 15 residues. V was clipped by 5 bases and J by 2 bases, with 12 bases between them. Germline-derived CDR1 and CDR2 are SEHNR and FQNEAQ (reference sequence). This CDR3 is CASSPGATNTGELFF. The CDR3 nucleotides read TGTGCCAGCAGCCCAGGGGCAACTAACACCGGGGAGCTGTTTTTT.

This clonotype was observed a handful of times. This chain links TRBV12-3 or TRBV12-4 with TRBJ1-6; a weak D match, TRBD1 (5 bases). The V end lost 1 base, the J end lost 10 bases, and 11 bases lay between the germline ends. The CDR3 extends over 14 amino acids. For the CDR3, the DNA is TGTGCCAGCAGTTTAGGAAGAGCAGGGTCACCCCTCCACTTT. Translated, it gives CASSLGRAGSPLHF.

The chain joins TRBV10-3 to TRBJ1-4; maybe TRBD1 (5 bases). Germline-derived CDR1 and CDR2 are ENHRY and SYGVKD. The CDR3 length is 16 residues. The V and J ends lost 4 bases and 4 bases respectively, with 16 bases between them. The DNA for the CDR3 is TGTGCCATCAGTGCGGCGGAAAAAGGGGTTAATGAAAAACTGTTTTTT. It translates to CAISAAEKGVNEKLFF.

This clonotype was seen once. The CDR3 reads CASSLGTSRGELFF. In nucleotides, the CDR3 is TGTGCCAGCAGCCTCGGGACAAGCCGCGGGGAGCTGTTTTTT. The chain uses TRBV7-3 and TRBJ2-2, with D perhaps TRBD1 (6 bases). CDR3 length equals 14 residues. V lost 5 bases and J 7 bases, leaving 14 bases between the germline ends. Germline values: CDR1 SGHTA, CDR2 FQGTGA.

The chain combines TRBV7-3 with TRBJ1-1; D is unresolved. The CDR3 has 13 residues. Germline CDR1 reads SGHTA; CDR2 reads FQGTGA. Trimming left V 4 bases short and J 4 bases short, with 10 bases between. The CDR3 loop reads CASSSQVGTEAFF. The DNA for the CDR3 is TGTGCCAGCAGCTCTCAGGTGGGCACTGAAGCTTTCTTT. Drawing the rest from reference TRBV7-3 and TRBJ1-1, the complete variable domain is GAGVSQTPSNKVTEKGKYVELRCDPISGHTALYWYRQSLGQGPEFLIYFQGTGAADDSGLPNDRFFAVRPEGSVSTLKIQRTERGDSAVYLCASSSQVGTEAFFGQGTRLTVV.

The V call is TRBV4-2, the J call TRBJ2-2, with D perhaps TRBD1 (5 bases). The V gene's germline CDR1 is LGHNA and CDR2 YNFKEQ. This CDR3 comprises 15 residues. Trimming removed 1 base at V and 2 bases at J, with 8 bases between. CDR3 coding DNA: TGTGCCAGCAGCCAAGCAGGGATAAACACCGGGGAGCTGTTTTTT. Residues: CASSQAGINTGELFF.

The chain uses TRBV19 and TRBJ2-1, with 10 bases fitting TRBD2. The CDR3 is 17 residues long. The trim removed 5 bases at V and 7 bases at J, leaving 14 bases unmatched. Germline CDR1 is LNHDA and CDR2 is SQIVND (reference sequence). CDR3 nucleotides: TGTGCCAGTAGTCGAATCCTAATAGCGGGAGGTGGAAATGAGCAGTTCTTC. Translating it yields CASSRILIAGGGNEQFF.

The CDR3: CSARDYRGFHEQYF. CDR3 bases: TGCAGTGCTAGAGATTACAGGGGGTTCCACGAGCAGTACTTC. The chain is built from TRBV20-1 and TRBJ2-7; 8 bases align to TRBD1. J was trimmed by 5 bases and V by 0 bases; bases with no gene match: 6. CDR3 size: 14 residues. Germline-derived CDR1 and CDR2 are DFQATT and SNEGSKA (reference sequence).

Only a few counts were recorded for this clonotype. The CDR3 loop reads CASSLYGTEAFF. The CDR3 DNA sequence: TGTGCCAGCAGCTTATACGGCACTGAAGCTTTCTTT. This rearrangement joins TRBV7-9 to TRBJ1-1, with D uncertain. The V end lost 2 bases, the J end lost 4 bases, and 5 bases lay between the germline ends. CDR3 length equals 12 residues. Germline CDR1 SEHNR, CDR2 FQNEAQ (reference sequence).

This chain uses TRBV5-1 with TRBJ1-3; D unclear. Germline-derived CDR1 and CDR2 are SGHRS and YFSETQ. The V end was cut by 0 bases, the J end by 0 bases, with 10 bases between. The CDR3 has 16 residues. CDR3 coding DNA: TGCGCCAGCAGCTTGGCCAAGGGAAACTCTGGAAACACCATATATTTT. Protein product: CASSLAKGNSGNTIYF. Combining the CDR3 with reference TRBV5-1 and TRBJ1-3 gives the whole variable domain KAGVTQTPRYLIKTRGQQVTLSCSPISGHRSVSWYQQTPGQGLQFLFEYFSETQRNKGNFPGRFSGRQFSNSRSEMNVSTLELGDSALYLCASSLAKGNSGNTIYFGEGSWLTVV.

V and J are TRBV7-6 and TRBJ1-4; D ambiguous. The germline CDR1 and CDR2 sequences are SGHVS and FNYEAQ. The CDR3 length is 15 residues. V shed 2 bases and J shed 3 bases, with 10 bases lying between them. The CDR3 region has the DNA TGTGCCAGCAGCTTATACGAAAGGGCTAATGAAAAACTGTTTTTT. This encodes CASSLYERANEKLFF.

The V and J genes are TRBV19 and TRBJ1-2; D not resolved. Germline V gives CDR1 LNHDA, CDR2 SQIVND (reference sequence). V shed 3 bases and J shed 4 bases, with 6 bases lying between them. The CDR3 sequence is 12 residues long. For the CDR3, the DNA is TGTGCCAGTAGTATGGAGAGCTATGGCTACACCTTC. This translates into CASSMESYGYTF.

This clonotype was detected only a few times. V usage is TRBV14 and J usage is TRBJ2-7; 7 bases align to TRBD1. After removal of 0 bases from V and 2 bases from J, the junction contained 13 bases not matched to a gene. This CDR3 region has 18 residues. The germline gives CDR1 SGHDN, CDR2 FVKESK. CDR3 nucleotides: TGTGCCAGCAGCCAAGATCCTAAACGACAGGGAGTCACCTACGAGCAGTACTTC. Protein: CASSQDPKRQGVTYEQYF.

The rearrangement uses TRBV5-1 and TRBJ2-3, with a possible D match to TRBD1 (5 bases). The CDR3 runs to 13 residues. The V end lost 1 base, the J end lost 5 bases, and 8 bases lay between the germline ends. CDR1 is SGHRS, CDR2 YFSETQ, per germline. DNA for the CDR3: TGCGCCAGCAGCTTGCCCAGGGAAGATACGCAGTATTTT. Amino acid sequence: CASSLPREDTQYF.

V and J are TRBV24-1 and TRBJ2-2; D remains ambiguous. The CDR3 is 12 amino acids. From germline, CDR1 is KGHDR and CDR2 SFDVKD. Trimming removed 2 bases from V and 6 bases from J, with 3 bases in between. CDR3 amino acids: CATSDSAGELFF. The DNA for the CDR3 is TGTGCCACCAGTGATTCTGCCGGGGAGCTGTTTTTT.

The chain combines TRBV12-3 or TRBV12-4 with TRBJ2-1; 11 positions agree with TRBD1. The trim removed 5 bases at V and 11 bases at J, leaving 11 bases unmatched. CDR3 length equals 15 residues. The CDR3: CASSATGQGENKQFF. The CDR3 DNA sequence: TGTGCCAGCAGTGCCACGGGACAGGGGGAAAACAAGCAGTTCTTC.

In DNA, the CDR3 is TGTGCCATCAGTGAGACCGATACAGGGTGGAGTGAAAAACTGTTTTTT. Translated, it gives CAISETDTGWSEKLFF. This chain joins TRBV10-3 and TRBJ1-4, with D possibly TRBD1 on 6 matching bases. The CDR3 length is 16 residues. Germline V gene sequence: CDR1 ENHRY, CDR2 SYGVKD. Between the trimmed V and J ends, which lost 2 bases and 7 bases, there was a span of 17 bases.

This CDR3 reads CASSPRTGRDEKLFF. DNA for the CDR3: TGTGCCAGCAGCCCTCGGACAGGGCGGGATGAAAAACTGTTTTTT. The chain carries TRBV7-9 and TRBJ1-4; the match to TRBD1 covers 8 bases. This CDR3 spans 15 amino acids. CDR1 SEHNR and CDR2 FQNEAQ come from the germline V gene (reference sequence). V was clipped by 5 bases and J by 6 bases; unmatched bases: 8.

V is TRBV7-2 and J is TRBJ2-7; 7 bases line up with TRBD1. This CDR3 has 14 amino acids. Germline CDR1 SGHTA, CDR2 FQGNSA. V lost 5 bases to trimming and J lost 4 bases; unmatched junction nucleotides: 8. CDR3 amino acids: CASSEGALIYEQYF. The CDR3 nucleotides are TGTGCCAGCAGCGAGGGGGCGCTTATTTACGAGCAGTACTTC. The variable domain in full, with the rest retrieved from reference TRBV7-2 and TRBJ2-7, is GAGVSQSPSNKVTEKGKDVELRCDPISGHTALYWYRQSLGQGLEFLIYFQGNSAPDKSGLPSDRFSAERTGGSVSTLTIQRTQQEDSAVYLCASSEGALIYEQYFGPGTRLTVT.